This T cell receptor (beta chain) was captured by sequencing in a study of human T cells and chemical hapten exposure. Study at large: Minor volume differences among pooled libraries chiefly drove per-sample TCR yield variation.

The sample holds many counts of this clonotype. Antigen specificity is unknown. Broader study findings: DPC sensitization left the count of TCRs above 1 in 1000 unchanged.

J gave up 5 bases and V 1 base, and 5 bases lay outside the gene matches. This CDR3 has 15 amino acids. Germline V gene lookup returns CDR1 SGHTA and CDR2 FQGNSA. The authors' processing: Per-sample TCR counts ranged from about 20,000 to 700,000, median around 100,000. TCRdb redid the calling of the 5' RACE reads with MiXCR, one entry per CDR3 protein. The V and J calls follow TCRdb's processing rather than the paper's. The sample lists 130,000 or so distinct CDR3 sequences, around 4% occurring once. Someone pulled total RNA out of unfractionated whole blood. This TCR was sampled from a female donor in good health. The chain joins TRBV7-2 to TRBJ2-1, with 7 positions matching TRBD1. In DNA form, the CDR3 reads TGTGCCAGCAGCTTAGTAGGGGGCACCCACAATGAGCAGTTCTTC. Protein: CASSLVGGTHNEQFF.